This TCR beta chain is from a study of OX40 agonist ivuxolimab in advanced cancers. Clones were sequenced by immunoSEQ multiplex PCR, and TCRdb holds only the in-frame ones, with some missing. Altogether roughly 56,000 clones are present, 85% to 90% being singletons, with the ten largest covering approximately 0.78%. The source of this sequence is an adult with an advanced solid tumor such as melanoma, head and neck, liver or kidney cancer. Specimen: CD4+ or CD8+ T cells sorted from blood, collected in a trial of the OX40 agonist ivuxolimab.

The CDR3 sequence is CASSIKGTLWDEQFF. CDR3 DNA sequence: TGTGCCAGTAGTATTAAAGGGACACTCTGGGATGAGCAGTTCTTC. This sequence joins TRBV19 and TRBJ2-1, with D perhaps TRBD1 (6 bases). CDR1 is LNHDA and CDR2 is SQIVND in the germline V gene (reference sequence). Trimming shortened V by 3 bases and J by 8 bases, and 17 bases separated the two germline ends. The CDR3 is 15 amino acids.